What follows is one T cell receptor (beta chain) and its context. TCRdb re-called the 5' RACE reads with MiXCR, one entry per CDR3 protein. The sample lists 450,000 to 600,000 distinct CDR3 sequences; 20% to 25% were seen once. The sample comes from a study of identical twins. Per the germline V gene, CDR1 is MNHEY and CDR2 is SVGAGI. V lost 0 bases to trimming and J lost 1 base, with 12 bases between them. This CDR3 has 17 residues. The data also belong to a second study, concerning yellow fever vaccine responses in identical twins. That work adds: Each twin's T cell response to the vaccine was reported to look partly convergent and partly personalized.

The receptor's source is a woman under 30 in good health. The chain employs TRBV6-5 and TRBJ2-2; D remains unclear. The sample was CD4+ T cells sorted from blood. The DNA for the CDR3 is TGTGCCAGCAGTTACTCGGGTCAGGCACAGAACACCGGGGAGCTGTTTTTT. This sequence encodes CASSYSGQAQNTGELFF.